This T cell receptor (beta chain) comes out of a study of blood T cells in healthy people across ages. Overall study context: Template switching retrieved approximately one barcoded beta molecule for each two T cells.

The CDR3 length is 13 residues. Deletions cut 0 bases from V and 4 bases from J, with 6 bases between. Germline V CDR1 and CDR2: MGHRA, YSYEKL. This clonotype showed up just a few times. Primed by a sample-barcoded 5' primer and a J-beta primer mix, a second PCR proceeded for 7 to 11 cycles. TCRdb recomputed calls from the 5' RACE reads with MiXCR, one row per CDR3 protein. The data show about 1.5 million distinct CDR3 sequences, roughly two fifths seen once. Sequenced input: blood. The clonotype originates from a woman between 18 and 29 years old in good health. The rearrangement joins TRBV4-1 to TRBJ1-1; D is unresolved. The CDR3 DNA is TGCGCCAGCAGCCAAGACGGGTTCACTGAAGCTTTCTTT. Translated: CASSQDGFTEAFF.